Each of the 31 T cell receptor beta chains below was sequenced from the same sample in a study of cytotoxic CD8 clonotypes in ibrutinib-treated CLL. Profiling relied on immunoSEQ multiplex PCR, and the TCRdb table lists in-frame clones only, not all of them. The sample has 49,000 or so clones, about half seen once. The input for sequencing was PBMCs, taken after 12 months of ibrutinib treatment. The source of these receptors is a human donor with chronic lymphocytic leukemia.

This chain connects TRBV2 to TRBJ2-3; possible D gene TRBD1, 6 bases. CDR3 length: 12 amino acids. Trimming cost V 8 bases and J 3 bases, with 9 bases left between them. The germline V gene has CDR1 SNHLY and CDR2 FYNNEI. Written as DNA, the CDR3 is TGTGCCAGCGTTCAGGGGACAGATACGCAGTATTTT. Translated, it gives CASVQGTDTQYF.

This chain joins TRBV27 and TRBJ2-1; D unclear. This CDR3 has 17 amino acids. CDR1 and CDR2 from the germline V gene are MNHEY and SMNVEV (reference sequence). Trimming removed 4 bases from V and 5 bases from J, with 21 bases in between. The CDR3 sequence is CASSSSGSGGFNNEQFF. The CDR3 DNA reads TGTGCCAGCAGTTCCTCCGGTTCGGGCGGTTTTAACAATGAGCAGTTCTTC.

V usage is TRBV7-6 and J usage is TRBJ1-3; 7 nucleotides agree with TRBD1. V lost 8 bases and J lost 3; bases outside the gene matches: 13. Germline values: CDR1 SGHVS, CDR2 FNYEAQ. The CDR3 covers 16 residues. Here the CDR3 reads CASGRSSGGIGNTIYF. In DNA, the CDR3 is TGTGCCAGCGGCCGCAGCTCAGGGGGTATTGGAAACACCATATATTTT.

In this sample, this clone turned up a few times. The chain recombines TRBV14 with TRBJ1-1; the match to TRBD1 covers 7 bases. The CDR3 loop spans 15 amino acids. Germline lookup yields CDR1 SGHDN and CDR2 FVKESK. The J segment lost 7 bases and the V segment lost 2 bases, leaving 10 bases of the junction unmatched. The CDR3 coding sequence is TGTGCCAGCAGCCAACTGGCCACAGGGGCTAATGAAGCTTTCTTT. It translates to CASSQLATGANEAFF.

The CDR3 is CASSGTGELFF. CDR3 nucleotides: TGTGCCAGCAGTGGGACCGGGGAGCTGTTTTTT. This chain uses TRBV28 with TRBJ2-2; D is undetermined. The CDR3 spans 11 residues. V gave up 5 bases and J gave up 5 bases, with 3 bases separating them. The germline V gene has CDR1 MDHEN and CDR2 SYDVKM.

The rearrangement joins TRBV5-6 to TRBJ2-5; TRBD1 agrees at 9 bases. After removal of 4 bases from V and 5 bases from J, the junction contained 9 bases not matched to a gene. The CDR3 length is 15 residues. CDR1 SGHDT and CDR2 YYEEEE come from the germline V gene. CDR3 in amino acids: CASSAGQGGRETQYF. CDR3 bases: TGTGCCAGCAGCGCGGGACAGGGAGGGCGGGAGACCCAGTACTTC.

The rearrangement links TRBV5-1 to TRBJ2-1; 8 nucleotides line up with TRBD2. Germline V gene sequence: CDR1 SGHRS, CDR2 YFSETQ. There are 15 residues in the CDR3. V lost 5 bases and J lost 8; bases outside the gene matches: 12. CDR3 nucleotides: TGCGCCAGCAGACCGACTAGCGCGCGAGTTTATGAGCAGTTCTTC. It codes for CASRPTSARVYEQFF.

The CDR3 coding sequence is TGTGCCAGCAGTAAACAGGACATGAACACTGAAGCTTTCTTT. Its translation is CASSKQDMNTEAFF. The chain couples TRBV6-6 to TRBJ1-1, with D possibly TRBD1 on 5 matching bases. There are 14 residues in the CDR3. V dropped 5 bases and J dropped 0 bases, with 10 bases sitting between them. CDR1 is MNHNY, CDR2 SVGAGI, per germline (reference sequence).

The rearrangement uses TRBV5-6 and TRBJ2-4; D remains ambiguous. There are 15 residues in the CDR3. CDR1 SGHDT and CDR2 YYEEEE come from the germline V gene. With 1 base removed from V and 0 bases from J, the gap between germline ends came to 8 bases. The DNA for the CDR3 is TGTGCCAGCAGCTTGCGGATCCTAGCCAAAAACATTCAGTACTTC. As protein: CASSLRILAKNIQYF.

This rearrangement joins TRBV15 to TRBJ2-7, with a possible D match to TRBD2 (6 bases). Germline V CDR1 and CDR2: LNHNV, YYDKDF (reference sequence). Between the trimmed V and J ends, which lost 0 bases and 4 bases, there was a span of 13 bases. The CDR3 sequence is 15 residues long. This CDR3 reads CATSRDWGEVYEQYF. In DNA form, the CDR3 reads TGTGCCACCAGCAGAGATTGGGGGGAGGTTTACGAGCAGTACTTC.

This clone was observed a handful of times. Other DNA sequences in this specimen translate into the identical CDR3. CDR3 protein: CASSLGLAGSTDTQYF. Written as DNA, the CDR3 is TGTGCCAGCAGCCTTGGACTAGCGGGGTCCACAGATACGCAGTATTTT. The chain carries TRBV11-3 and TRBJ2-3; 12 nucleotides align to TRBD2. Germline CDR1 and CDR2: SGHNT and YENEEA. This CDR3 has 16 amino acids. Trimming at V came to 5 bases and at J to 2 bases, leaving 5 bases not matched to a gene.

The V call is TRBV7-3, the J call TRBJ2-3; the D is unclear. Germline V gives CDR1 SGHTA, CDR2 FQGTGA. CDR3 length: 15 amino acids. Trimming took 3 bases from V and 2 from J, leaving 12 bases between them. CDR3 in DNA: TGTGCCAGCAGCTTCCTCGCTCCCGTCACAGATACGCAGTATTTT. Its protein product is CASSFLAPVTDTQYF.

V gene TRBV9 combines with J gene TRBJ2-3; D call uncertain. This CDR3 comprises 14 residues. The ends were cut back, 1 base at V and 3 bases at J, with 9 bases in the middle. The germline V gene has CDR1 SGDLS and CDR2 YYNGEE. Here the CDR3 reads CASSVLLDTDTQYF. The CDR3, as DNA: TGTGCCAGCAGCGTACTCCTAGATACAGATACGCAGTATTTT.

The CDR3 region has the DNA TGTGCCAGCAGTTCTTGGGCCTTTATGTCTTTTGAGCAGTACTTC. Amino acid sequence: CASSSWAFMSFEQYF. The chain uses TRBV28 and TRBJ2-7; D is ambiguous. This CDR3 has 15 amino acids. V dropped 4 bases and J dropped 7 bases, with 20 bases sitting between them. Germline CDR1 is MDHEN and CDR2 is SYDVKM.

The genes are TRBV5-1 and TRBJ2-1; possibly TRBD2 for D (6 bases). From germline, CDR1 is SGHRS and CDR2 YFSETQ. The CDR3 is 14 residues long. V dropped 2 bases and J dropped 9 bases, with 15 bases sitting between them. CDR3 in amino acids: CASSFGEAGSEQFF. The CDR3 bases are TGCGCCAGCAGCTTCGGAGAGGCGGGGTCTGAGCAGTTCTTC.

The chain has TRBV9 and TRBJ1-4; perhaps TRBD1 as D (6 bases). V was trimmed by 0 bases and J by 8 bases, leaving 11 bases between them. This CDR3 spans 14 amino acids. The germline V gene has CDR1 SGDLS and CDR2 YYNGEE. In DNA form, the CDR3 reads TGTGCCAGCAGCGTAGCCCCTACAGGGGAAAAACTGTTTTTT. Its protein is CASSVAPTGEKLFF.

The chain couples TRBV2 to TRBJ2-2; no definite D call. Trimming shortened V by 6 bases and J by 7 bases, and 12 bases separated the two germline ends. Germline lookup yields CDR1 SNHLY and CDR2 FYNNEI. The CDR3 loop spans 13 amino acids. This CDR3 reads CASSFTEGGELFF. The CDR3 DNA is TGTGCCAGCAGCTTTACTGAAGGCGGGGAGCTGTTTTTT.

The chain has TRBV7-2 and TRBJ2-7; tentatively, D is TRBD1 or TRBD2 (5 bases each). This CDR3 region has 13 residues. The V gene lost 4 bases and the J gene lost 5 bases, with 12 bases spanning the gap. Germline lookup yields CDR1 SGHTA and CDR2 FQGNSA. The CDR3, as DNA: TGTGCCAGCAGCTCCGGGACGGTCCACGAGCAGTACTTC. Translating gives CASSSGTVHEQYF.

V usage is TRBV5-8 and J usage is TRBJ2-3; TRBD2 matches 7 bases. Germline V gives CDR1 SGHTS, CDR2 YDEGEE. This CDR3 has 15 residues. V lost 1 base to trimming and J lost 1 base; unmatched junction nucleotides: 3. In DNA form, the CDR3 reads TGTGCCAGCAGCTTGCGGCTAGCGGGCACAGATACGCAGTATTTT. Translation: CASSLRLAGTDTQYF.

The CDR3 DNA is TGCGCCAGCAGTTTGACTAGCGGGATCCCCTACGAGCAGTACTTC. Protein: CASSLTSGIPYEQYF. The chain has TRBV5-1 and TRBJ2-7; 11 nucleotides match TRBD2. CDR1 SGHRS and CDR2 YFSETQ come from the germline V gene. This CDR3 is 15 amino acids long. The ends lost 5 bases at V and 2 bases at J; junction bases unmatched: 6.

This chain links TRBV9 with TRBJ2-7, with a tentative D call TRBD2 (6 bases). The germline CDR1 and CDR2 sequences are SGDLS and YYNGEE. The CDR3 runs 16 residues. Trimming took off 3 bases at V and 3 bases at J, with 19 bases between the two ends. The CDR3 protein is CASSGQSSGAIYEQYF. CDR3 nucleotides: TGTGCCAGCAGCGGCCAGAGTAGCGGAGCGATCTACGAGCAGTACTTC.

The rearrangement links TRBV5-1 to TRBJ2-1; possibly TRBD2 for D (6 bases). Germline values: CDR1 SGHRS, CDR2 YFSETQ. The CDR3 is 15 residues long. V gave up 4 bases and J gave up 2 bases, with 13 bases separating them. The CDR3 is CASSRSTSAYNEQFF. CDR3 nucleotides: TGCGCCAGCAGCCGCTCGACTAGTGCCTACAATGAGCAGTTCTTC. Variable domain in full (rest from reference TRBV5-1 and TRBJ2-1): KAGVTQTPRYLIKTRGQQVTLSCSPISGHRSVSWYQQTPGQGLQFLFEYFSETQRNKGNFPGRFSGRQFSNSRSEMNVSTLELGDSALYLCASSRSTSAYNEQFFGPGTRLTVL.

V usage is TRBV11-2 and J usage is TRBJ1-2; D unresolved. Germline V gene lookup returns CDR1 SGHAT and CDR2 FQNNGV. Between the trimmed V and J ends, which lost 2 bases and 3 bases, there was a span of 7 bases. The CDR3 runs 13 residues. CDR3 loop: CASSLSQDYGYTF. The CDR3 coding sequence is TGTGCCAGCAGCTTAAGTCAGGACTATGGCTACACCTTC.

The chain is built from TRBV4-2 and TRBJ1-4; no definite D call. This CDR3 spans 15 amino acids. Trimming cost V 0 bases and J 4 bases, with 9 bases left between them. The germline V gene has CDR1 LGHNA and CDR2 YNFKEQ. CDR3 coding DNA: TGTGCCAGCAGCCAAGAAGGGCTACATAATGAAAAACTGTTTTTT. This gives the protein CASSQEGLHNEKLFF.

The CDR3 bases are TGCGCCAGCAGCTTGGCGGGGGTGAGAGAAAAACTGTTTTTT. It yields the protein CASSLAGVREKLFF. The chain carries TRBV5-1 and TRBJ1-4; D is possibly TRBD1 (5 bases). The CDR3 has 14 amino acids. Germline CDR1 SGHRS, CDR2 YFSETQ. Deletions cut 0 bases from V and 8 bases from J, with 11 bases between.

The chain is built from TRBV5-4 and TRBJ1-4; D gene uncertain. CDR1 is SGHNT and CDR2 is YYREEE in the germline V gene (reference sequence). The CDR3 contains 17 residues. Trimming took 0 bases from V and 2 from J, leaving 14 bases between them. CDR3 nucleotide sequence: TGTGCCAGCAGCTTGGCCGGTGGGCGACGGACTAATGAAAAACTGTTTTTT. Translating gives CASSLAGGRRTNEKLFF.

V usage is TRBV2 and J usage is TRBJ2-2; 9 bases line up with TRBD2. Trimming removed 10 bases from V and 7 bases from J; junction bases left unmatched: 13. The CDR3 has 15 residues. In germline, CDR1 is SNHLY, CDR2 FYNNEI. In DNA, the CDR3 is TGTGCCACCAGGAGTAGCGGGAGTCGAAGCGGGGAGCTGTTTTTT. This sequence encodes CATRSSGSRSGELFF.

The chain has TRBV5-1 and TRBJ2-1, with 10 bases lining up with TRBD2. CDR3 length equals 15 residues. Germline loops: CDR1 SGHRS, CDR2 YFSETQ. Losses at the gene ends were 3 bases for V and 4 bases for J; bases not matched to a gene: 4. CDR3 loop: CASSSGLAVYNEQFF. CDR3 DNA: TGCGCCAGCAGCTCCGGACTAGCGGTATACAATGAGCAGTTCTTC.

The V gene is TRBV28, the J gene TRBJ1-2; TRBD1 is a possible D gene (5 bases). The CDR3 runs 12 residues. Trimming pared 4 bases from V and 7 bases from J, leaving 10 bases between. Looked up from germline, CDR1 is MDHEN and CDR2 is SYDVKM. Here the CDR3 reads CASSSRVSGYTF. The CDR3 DNA reads as TGTGCCAGCAGTTCCAGGGTTTCTGGCTACACCTTC.

V gene TRBV10-3 combines with J gene TRBJ1-1; 8 bases are a match to TRBD1. The J segment lost 4 bases and the V segment lost 6 bases, leaving 13 bases of the junction unmatched. The CDR3 covers 16 residues. Germline CDR1 is ENHRY and CDR2 is SYGVKD. The CDR3 spells CAISSDRARGVTEAFF. In nucleotides, the CDR3 is TGTGCCATCAGCTCGGACAGGGCACGTGGGGTCACTGAAGCTTTCTTT.

The gene calls are TRBV4-1 and TRBJ2-3; D is unresolved. The V end lost 3 bases, the J end lost 6 bases, and 10 bases lay between the germline ends. CDR1 is MGHRA, CDR2 YSYEKL, per germline. This CDR3 region has 13 residues. CDR3 sequence (DNA): TGCGCCAGCAGCCAGGGGAAGTGGGATACGCAGTATTTT. Translated, it gives CASSQGKWDTQYF.